The 4 T cell receptor beta chains below all came from one sample that was sequenced in a study of T cell repertoires in cytomegalovirus infection. MiXCR, applied by TCRdb to the reads, yields one record per CDR3 protein. This table holds some 800,000 distinct CDR3 sequences, about 30% found once. What these receptors recognize is not known. The specimen was cultured CD8+ T cells from PBMCs, collected from culture after CMV antigen stimulation. These receptors all come from a human donor in good health (CMV status not recorded). Some clones in this sample may be carry-over from other donors' samples.

The chain couples TRBV3-1 to TRBJ1-5; the match to TRBD1 covers 7 bases. Germline V gene lookup returns CDR1 LGHDT and CDR2 YNNKEL (reference sequence). The V segment lost 0 bases and the J segment 5 bases; nucleotides outside the gene matches: 10. The CDR3 length is 17 residues. For the CDR3, the DNA is TGTGCCAGCAGCCAAGAAGGGCAGGGGGGCTTGTATCAGCCCCAGCATTTT. Protein: CASSQEGQGGLYQPQHF.

This clonotype has more than one count but fewer than ten. The gene calls are TRBV10-2 and TRBJ1-2; D uncertain. Germline V gives CDR1 WSHSY, CDR2 SAAADI. The CDR3 spans 13 residues. Trimming pared 10 bases from V and 5 bases from J, leaving 17 bases between. As DNA, the CDR3 is TGCGCCACCCTCGAGCGGGAGGTATATGGCTACACCTTC. It translates to CATLEREVYGYTF.

This clonotype occurred a few times. This chain links TRBV4-1 with TRBJ2-4; D may be TRBD1 or TRBD2 (7 bases each). This CDR3 spans 14 amino acids. The V and J ends lost 10 bases and 5 bases respectively, with 18 bases between them. Germline V gene data show CDR1 as MGHRA and CDR2 as YSYEKL. The CDR3 loop is CATAGAGGENIQYF. The CDR3, as DNA: TGCGCCACCGCCGGGGCAGGGGGGGAAAACATTCAGTACTTC.

In this sample, this clonotype turned up a few times. V is TRBV6-2 or TRBV6-3 and J is TRBJ2-1, with TRBD2 matching over 12 bases. Losses at the gene ends were 2 bases for V and 0 bases for J; bases not matched to a gene: 5. CDR3 length: 18 residues. Germline values: CDR1 MNHEY, CDR2 SVGEGT. The DNA of the CDR3 is TGTGCCAGCAGTTACGCTCTAGCGGGGGGGAGCTCCTACAATGAGCAGTTCTTC. Translating gives CASSYALAGGSSYNEQFF.